The 10 T cell receptor beta chains reported below all come from one sample, sequenced in a study of shared clonotypes between healthy human individuals. Clones were read by immunoSEQ multiplex PCR, and TCRdb kept only the in-frame ones, dropping some. Of about 1,900,000 clones listed, about 95% are singletons. Terminally differentiated effector memory CD45RA+ cells were excluded by CCR7 positive selection of CD45RO-negative cells. The sequenced material came from naive CD8+ T cells sorted from blood. These receptors all stem from a young man in good health.

This chain links TRBV6-6 with TRBJ1-2, with D perhaps TRBD1 (6 bases). CDR3 length: 13 residues. Germline assignment: CDR1 MNHNY and CDR2 SVGAGI (reference sequence). V lost 10 bases and J lost 3, with 15 bases in between. CDR3 in DNA: TGTGCCACCCTGGCGGACAGAGACTATGGCTACACCTTC. Its translation is CATLADRDYGYTF.

DNA of the CDR3: TGTGCCAGCAGTTTGGACGGACTAGCGGGCCCTGGGGGAACGCAGTATTTT. Translating it yields CASSLDGLAGPGGTQYF. The chain combines TRBV28 with TRBJ2-3; 11 bases agree with TRBD2. This CDR3 spans 17 amino acids. Trimming removed 3 bases from V and 9 bases from J; junction bases left unmatched: 14. Germline V gives CDR1 MDHEN, CDR2 SYDVKM.

The V gene is TRBV19, the J gene TRBJ1-2; D perhaps matches TRBD1 (5 bases). The CDR3 covers 12 residues. Germline loops: CDR1 LNHDA, CDR2 SQIVND (reference sequence). Trimming took off 5 bases at V and 10 bases at J, with 14 bases between the two ends. The CDR3 coding sequence is TGTGCCAGTAGTTTTTCAGGGTTGGACTACACCTTC. Translating it yields CASSFSGLDYTF.

The chain has TRBV27 and TRBJ2-3, with a tentative D call TRBD1 (6 bases). The V gene's germline CDR1 is MNHEY and CDR2 SMNVEV (reference sequence). The V gene lost 5 bases and the J gene lost 3 bases, with 12 bases spanning the gap. This CDR3 has 14 residues. The CDR3 region has the DNA TGTGCCAGCAGTGTAACAGGGAGTACAGATACGCAGTATTTT. It specifies CASSVTGSTDTQYF.

Of note for this clone: Other DNA sequences in the sample encode the same CDR3. V gene TRBV9 combines with J gene TRBJ2-5; 9 bases map to TRBD2. CDR3 size: 14 residues. With 2 bases clipped from V and 3 bases from J, the junction kept 2 bases outside the gene matches. CDR1 SGDLS and CDR2 YYNGEE come from the germline V gene. The CDR3 reads CASSVSGGKETQYF. Written as DNA, the CDR3 is TGTGCCAGCAGCGTTAGCGGGGGTAAAGAGACCCAGTACTTC.

The chain's CDR3 is CSVEWGGRAFF. DNA of the CDR3: TGCAGCGTTGAATGGGGTGGGCGAGCTTTCTTT. The V and J genes are TRBV29-1 and TRBJ1-1; D gene ambiguous. This CDR3 has 11 amino acids. V was trimmed by 2 bases and J by 10 bases, leaving 11 bases between them. Germline V CDR1 and CDR2: SQVTM, ANQGSEA.

The genes are TRBV9 and TRBJ2-1, with TRBD2 matching over 8 bases. The trim removed 4 bases at V and 5 bases at J, leaving 8 bases unmatched. The V gene's germline CDR1 is SGDLS and CDR2 YYNGEE. The CDR3 has 15 residues. CDR3 DNA sequence: TGTGCCAGCAGCCTGAGCGGGAGTCCCCACAATGAGCAGTTCTTC. Protein: CASSLSGSPHNEQFF.

Here the CDR3 DNA reads TGTGCCAGTAGTTCCCGGACGGGATTGGGTGGCTACACCTTC. As protein: CASSSRTGLGGYTF. V and J are TRBV19 and TRBJ1-2; no reliable D call. Germline-derived CDR1 and CDR2 are LNHDA and SQIVND (reference sequence). Trimming removed 5 bases from V and 7 bases from J, with 17 bases in between. The CDR3 totals 14 residues.

The rearrangement uses TRBV7-2 and TRBJ1-5; TRBD1 might be the D (5 bases). Trimming cost V 3 bases and J 1 base, with 13 bases left between them. This CDR3 has 16 amino acids. The V gene's germline CDR1 is SGHTA and CDR2 FQGNSA. Here the CDR3 reads CASSLSAGESNQPQHF. In nucleotides, the CDR3 is TGTGCCAGCAGCTTGAGTGCGGGGGAGAGCAATCAGCCCCAGCATTTT.

Note on this clone: Other DNA sequences from this sample encode an identical CDR3 as well. This chain uses TRBV6-1 with TRBJ2-7, with D possibly being TRBD1 or TRBD2 (5 bases each). This CDR3 has 13 residues. From germline, CDR1 is MNHNS and CDR2 SASEGT. Trimming removed 2 bases from V and 3 bases from J, with 8 bases in between. CDR3 sequence: CASSERGRYEQYF. CDR3 in DNA: TGTGCCAGCAGTGAAAGGGGACGCTACGAGCAGTACTTC.